This T cell receptor (beta chain) is from a study of CD8 T cells in ankylosing spondylitis. Study observations and caveats: Researchers report that disease-linked clones proved CD8+ and relatively rare in peripheral blood. Matched ankylosing spondylitis synovial fluid reportedly contained a significantly enriched population of disease-linked clones.

For TCR beta, libraries came from quantitative 5'-RACE with molecular barcodes. One entry per CDR3 protein results from TCRdb running MiXCR on the 5' RACE reads. The sample contains 85,000 to 100,000 distinct CDR3 sequences, about 7.7% of which appear only once. There are many counts of this clonotype. The antigen remains undetermined. The V end was cut by 3 bases, the J end by 3 bases, with 11 bases between. This CDR3 region has 15 residues. This sequence joins TRBV23-1 and TRBJ2-2; no definite D call. TRBV23-1 is given ORF status, its function remaining uncertain. Sequenced input: blood, either unsorted or a sorted T cell fraction (not recorded which). This TCR was recovered from a male donor with ankylosing spondylitis or in good health (not recorded which). The CDR3 nucleotides read TGCGCCAGCAGTCACCCGGACCCTTACACCGGGGAGCTGTTTTTT. Translating it yields CASSHPDPYTGELFF.